This is a list of T cell receptor beta chains from one sample in a study of OX40 agonist ivuxolimab in advanced cancers. The data were produced by immunoSEQ multiplex PCR, yet TCRdb's version contains in-frame clones alone and is incomplete. The sample carries some 90,000 clones, roughly 90% recorded once. The sample was CD4+ or CD8+ T cells sorted from blood, taken in a trial of the OX40 agonist ivuxolimab. The receptors shown here come from an adult with an advanced solid tumor such as melanoma, head and neck, liver or kidney cancer. The CDR3 runs from the conserved cysteine through the conserved F or W. The D gene is left open where the match is weak. The size field is filled for only some rows; it gives once, few, many or a size class.

CDR3 protein,CDR3 DNA,D gene,clone size,V gene,J gene
CATSRGSAETQYF,TGTGCCACCAGCAGGGGGTCTGCGGAGACCCAGTACTTC,.,.,TRBV15,TRBJ2-5
CASSLEDRGRVGYGYTF,TGTGCCAGCAGCTTAGAGGACAGGGGGCGGGTCGGATATGGCTACACCTTC,TRBD1,.,TRBV7-2,TRBJ1-2
CASSFSGAYNEQFF,TGTGCCAGCAGTTTCAGCGGCGCCTACAATGAGCAGTTCTTC,.,.,TRBV27,TRBJ2-1
CASSQVSAPRTDTQYF,TGTGCCAGCAGCCAAGTTAGCGCGCCCCGAACAGATACGCAGTATTTT,.,.,TRBV14,TRBJ2-3
CASSVRTPDTGELFF,TGCGCCAGCAGCGTCCGGACACCGGACACCGGGGAGCTGTTTTTT,.,.,TRBV5-1,TRBJ2-2
CASSLGQGRDQPQHF,TGTGCCAGCAGTTTGGGACAGGGCCGGGATCAGCCCCAGCATTTT,TRBD1,.,TRBV7-2,TRBJ1-5
CASRSDRVSPLHF,TGTGCCAGCAGATCGGACAGGGTTTCACCCCTCCACTTT,TRBD1,.,TRBV28,TRBJ1-6
CASSRGSGTSGSRETQYF,TGTGCCAGCTCCCGGGGGAGCGGGACTAGCGGGAGTCGCGAGACCCAGTACTTC,TRBD2,.,TRBV7-6,TRBJ2-5
CASSFGTAASTDTQYF,TGTGCCAGCAGCTTCGGGACCGCGGCTAGCACAGATACGCAGTATTTT,.,.,TRBV11-2,TRBJ2-3
CASRRTIRDTEAFF,TGTGCCAGTAGGCGAACGATCCGGGACACTGAAGCTTTCTTT,.,.,TRBV19,TRBJ1-1
CASSQDVRRGRINNEQFF,TGTGCCAGCAGCCAAGATGTCCGGCGCGGGAGAATCAACAATGAGCAGTTCTTC,TRBD2,.,TRBV14,TRBJ2-1
CASSPMSLDSNNEQFF,TGCGCCAGCAGCCCAATGTCTTTAGACAGTAACAATGAGCAGTTCTTC,.,.,TRBV5-1,TRBJ2-1
CASSRQVVITGELFF,TGTGCCAGCTCGCGACAGGTTGTAATTACCGGGGAGCTGTTTTTT,.,.,TRBV18,TRBJ2-2
CASSPVGFGETQYF,TGTGCCAGCTCACCCGTGGGGTTTGGAGAGACCCAGTACTTC,.,.,TRBV18,TRBJ2-5
CASSSSGGSETQYF,TGTGCCAGCAGTTCCTCAGGTGGGTCGGAGACCCAGTACTTC,.,.,TRBV28,TRBJ2-5
CASSSRTRGGEKLFF,TGTGCCAGCAGTTCACGGACACGGGGAGGTGAAAAACTGTTTTTT,.,.,TRBV6-1,TRBJ1-4
CAIRGGGATNEKLFF,TGTGCCATCAGAGGCGGGGGAGCAACTAATGAAAAACTGTTTTTT,.,.,TRBV6-6,TRBJ1-4
CASTAGDYGYTF,TGTGCCAGCACGGCAGGGGACTATGGCTACACCTTC,.,.,TRBV6-1,TRBJ1-2
CASSFRRGSNQPQHF,TGTGCCAGCAGCTTCCGCAGGGGAAGCAATCAGCCCCAGCATTTT,.,.,TRBV6-5,TRBJ1-5
CASSRVLRGGYEQYF,TGTGCCAGTAGCAGGGTACTCAGGGGCGGCTACGAGCAGTACTTC,.,.,TRBV19,TRBJ2-7
CASTRTGGENSPLHF,TGTGCCAGCACCAGGACAGGGGGCGAGAATTCACCCCTCCACTTT,TRBD1,once,TRBV2,TRBJ1-6
CASSQEPERRGHRDNYGYTF,TGCGCCAGCAGCCAAGAACCAGAAAGACGGGGACACCGGGATAACTATGGCTACACCTTC,.,.,TRBV4-3,TRBJ1-2
CASRPRGLAYGYTF,TGTGCCAGCAGGCCACGGGGCCTCGCTTATGGCTACACCTTC,.,.,TRBV2,TRBJ1-2
CASSLDFRGGGYGYTF,TGTGCCAGCAGCTTAGATTTCCGGGGAGGAGGCTATGGCTACACCTTC,.,.,TRBV7-2,TRBJ1-2
CATSRDVSGGSKFGNTIYF,TGTGCCACCAGCAGAGATGTGTCAGGGGGCAGCAAATTTGGAAACACCATATATTTT,TRBD1,.,TRBV15,TRBJ1-3
CASSYLGGTEAFF,TGTGCCAGCAGTTACTTGGGGGGTACTGAAGCTTTCTTT,.,.,TRBV6-5,TRBJ1-1
CASSSADLRGEKLFF,TGTGCCAGCAGTTCGGCGGACCTAAGAGGGGAAAAACTGTTTTTT,.,once,TRBV28,TRBJ1-4
CASSLGTSASGGETQYF,TGCGCCAGCAGCTTGGGGACTAGCGCAAGTGGGGGGGAGACCCAGTACTTC,TRBD2,few,TRBV5-1,TRBJ2-5
CASSQDIESPLHF,TGTGCCAGCTCACAGGACATAGAGTCACCCCTCCACTTT,.,once,TRBV18,TRBJ1-6
CASSRPGLESLEQYF,TGCGCCAGCAGCCGACCGGGACTAGAGTCACTCGAGCAGTACTTC,TRBD2,.,TRBV10-2,TRBJ2-7
CASSSNGGHTDTQYF,TGTGCCAGCAGCTCCAACGGAGGGCACACAGATACGCAGTATTTT,.,.,TRBV7-3,TRBJ2-3
CASSLVGPYEQYF,TGTGCCAGCAGCTTAGTTGGCCCCTACGAGCAGTACTTC,.,.,TRBV7-8,TRBJ2-7
CASSPMGVETDTQYF,TGTGCCAGCAGCCCCATGGGGGTTGAGACAGATACGCAGTATTTT,.,once,TRBV7-9,TRBJ2-3
CAISGGTVTVEQYF,TGTGCCATCAGTGGTGGGACGGTTACGGTAGAGCAGTACTTC,.,.,TRBV10-3,TRBJ2-7
CASSAQGFGTEAFF,TGTGCCAGCAGTGCTCAGGGATTTGGGACTGAAGCTTTCTTT,.,.,TRBV6-1,TRBJ1-1
CASSPGLDSEQYF,TGTGCCAGCTCACCCGGACTAGACTCCGAGCAGTACTTC,TRBD2,.,TRBV18,TRBJ2-7
CATSRGSQAGELFF,TGTGCCACCAGCAGAGGATCGCAGGCCGGGGAGCTGTTTTTT,.,.,TRBV15,TRBJ2-2
CASSDMARGTQYF,TGCGCCAGCAGTGATATGGCACGCGGGACCCAGTACTTC,.,.,TRBV10-2,TRBJ2-5
CASTSGPGSPLHF,TGTGCCAGCACCTCGGGTCCTGGATCACCCCTCCACTTT,.,.,TRBV27,TRBJ1-6
CASSPPNRLYEQYF,TGTGCCAGCTCACCACCAAACAGGCTCTACGAGCAGTACTTC,.,.,TRBV18,TRBJ2-7
CASSLAATASSGNTIYF,TGCGCCAGCAGCTTGGCCGCGACGGCTAGCTCTGGAAACACCATATATTTT,.,.,TRBV5-1,TRBJ1-3
CASIVDGSNQPQHF,TGTGCCAGCATTGTGGACGGGAGCAATCAGCCCCAGCATTTT,.,.,TRBV28,TRBJ1-5
CASSLAGTATDTQYF,TGTGCCAGCAGCTTAGCGGGGACGGCAACAGATACGCAGTATTTT,.,.,TRBV7-9,TRBJ2-3
CASIDWQETQYF,TGTGCCAGCATTGACTGGCAAGAGACCCAGTACTTC,.,.,TRBV28,TRBJ2-5
CASSYVVPPEAFF,TGTGCCAGCAGTTACGTGGTGCCCCCAGAAGCTTTCTTT,.,once,TRBV6-5,TRBJ1-1
CASSLRQGSNEQFF,TGCGCCAGCAGCTTACGACAGGGGTCAAATGAGCAGTTCTTC,TRBD1,.,TRBV5-1,TRBJ2-1
CASSSTSFGEQFF,TGTGCCAGCAGCTCGACTAGTTTCGGTGAGCAGTTCTTC,.,.,TRBV5-5,TRBJ2-1
CASTYGVGEQYF,TGTGCCAGCACTTACGGAGTGGGAGAGCAGTACTTC,.,.,TRBV6-6,TRBJ2-7
CASSAGGGGDFYEQYF,TGTGCCAGCAGCGCCGGCGGAGGGGGCGATTTCTACGAGCAGTACTTC,.,.,TRBV5-6,TRBJ2-7
CASSIGGTHGELFF,TGTGCCAGTAGTATTGGGGGGACACACGGGGAGCTGTTTTTT,.,.,TRBV19,TRBJ2-2
CASSPGRSYNEQFF,TGTGCCAGCAGCCCGGGCCGCTCCTACAATGAGCAGTTCTTC,.,.,TRBV11-2,TRBJ2-1
CASSERRANNYGYTF,TGTGCCAGCAGTGAAAGACGAGCGAATAACTATGGCTACACCTTC,.,.,TRBV2,TRBJ1-2
CASSPQNTGSYEQYF,TGTGCCAGCAGCCCCCAAAACACCGGCTCCTACGAGCAGTACTTC,.,.,TRBV7-8,TRBJ2-7